These 29 T cell receptor beta chains share one sample of origin, sequenced in a study of blood T cell repertoires in COVID-19. Generated by immunoSEQ multiplex PCR, the TCRdb table keeps only in-frame clones and is missing some. The data contain about 68,000 clones, just over 85% of them singletons. The specimen was peripheral blood. The origin of the receptors is a woman between 55 and 75 years old with acute or convalescent COVID-19.

The chain joins TRBV6-6 to TRBJ2-1; 9 nucleotides line up with TRBD1. CDR3 length: 15 amino acids. Germline lookup yields CDR1 MNHNY and CDR2 SVGAGI (reference sequence). The V and J ends lost 3 bases and 6 bases, in that order; junction bases with no gene match: 6. For the CDR3, the DNA is TGTGCCAGCAGTTATCCCGGGACAGGGACCAATGAGCAGTTCTTC. Translating it yields CASSYPGTGTNEQFF.

This sequence joins TRBV4-1 and TRBJ1-1; no definite D call. The V end lost 3 bases, the J end lost 1 base, and 18 bases lay between the germline ends. Germline V gene sequence: CDR1 MGHRA, CDR2 YSYEKL. CDR3 size: 17 residues. The CDR3 region has the DNA TGCGCCAGCAGCCATTTAATTGTCGGGTTAGAGAACACTGAAGCTTTCTTT. This gives the protein CASSHLIVGLENTEAFF.

The chain couples TRBV6-6 to TRBJ1-2; D uncertain. V was clipped by 5 bases and J by 6 bases, with 22 bases between them. Germline-derived CDR1 and CDR2 are MNHNY and SVGAGI (reference sequence). The CDR3 consists of 16 residues. The CDR3 reads CASSKPTERGHHGYTF. In DNA form, the CDR3 reads TGTGCCAGCAGTAAACCGACCGAAAGAGGGCACCATGGCTACACCTTC.

This rearrangement joins TRBV5-4 to TRBJ1-2; weak D call: TRBD1 (5 bases). V dropped 4 bases and J dropped 7 bases, with 17 bases sitting between them. CDR3 size: 14 residues. Germline loops: CDR1 SGHNT, CDR2 YYREEE (reference sequence). The CDR3 DNA follows: TGTGCCAGCAGCATCGGGGGAGGCCTTAGTGGCTACACCTTC. Translation: CASSIGGGLSGYTF.

The sample holds one count of this clone. The rearrangement uses TRBV12-3 or TRBV12-4 and TRBJ1-2; TRBD1 is a possible D gene (5 bases). The V gene lost 5 bases and the J gene lost 11 bases, with 18 bases spanning the gap. The CDR3 is made up of 13 amino acids. CDR3 nucleotides: TGTGCCAGCAGTCAAAGGGAGGGGCGAGGTTACACCTTC. It encodes CASSQREGRGYTF.

The genes are TRBV27 and TRBJ2-1; D gene uncertain. There are 13 residues in the CDR3. CDR1 and CDR2 (germline): MNHEY, SMNVEV (reference sequence). The V and J ends lost 3 bases and 2 bases respectively, with 5 bases between them. Here the CDR3 reads CASSFEPYNEQFF. As DNA, the CDR3 is TGTGCCAGCAGTTTTGAGCCCTACAATGAGCAGTTCTTC.

The CDR3 here is CASSLGASETQYF. The DNA for the CDR3 is TGTGCCAGCAGCCTGGGGGCTAGCGAGACCCAGTACTTC. The chain carries TRBV4-2 and TRBJ2-5; maybe TRBD1 (6 bases). V lost 4 bases, J lost 5 bases, and 11 bases lay in between. Germline CDR1 LGHNA, CDR2 YNFKEQ. The CDR3 has 13 amino acids.

The genes are TRBV6-1 and TRBJ1-4, with 12 bases lining up with TRBD1. Germline V gene data show CDR1 as MNHNS and CDR2 as SASEGT. Unmatched junction bases numbered 6, after V lost 4 bases and J lost 0 bases. The CDR3 has 18 amino acids. DNA of the CDR3: TGTGCCAGCAGTGCTTATGGGACAGGGGGCGCAACTAATGAAAAACTGTTTTTT. Protein product: CASSAYGTGGATNEKLFF.

The gene calls are TRBV15 and TRBJ1-4, with D possibly matching TRBD1 (5 bases). The CDR3 sequence is 13 residues long. V was pared by 1 base and J by 10 bases, with 10 bases between. The germline V gene has CDR1 LNHNV and CDR2 YYDKDF (reference sequence). For the CDR3, the DNA is TGTGCCACCAGCAGAGGGGGGGGTGGAAAACTGTTTTTT. Its protein is CATSRGGGGKLFF.

The chain employs TRBV5-1 and TRBJ1-4; 9 nucleotides line up with TRBD1. Per the germline V gene, CDR1 is SGHRS and CDR2 is YFSETQ. This CDR3 has 16 residues. V shed 4 bases, J shed 4 bases, and the junction held 8 bases outside the gene matches. CDR3 sequence (DNA): TGCGCCAGCAGCCCAACAGGGGGCCCTCTTAATGAAAAACTGTTTTTT. It specifies CASSPTGGPLNEKLFF. Based on the CDR3 plus reference TRBV5-1 and TRBJ1-4, the full variable domain is KAGVTQTPRYLIKTRGQQVTLSCSPISGHRSVSWYQQTPGQGLQFLFEYFSETQRNKGNFPGRFSGRQFSNSRSEMNVSTLELGDSALYLCASSPTGGPLNEKLFFGSGTQLSVL.

This chain connects TRBV3-1 (or the pseudogene TRBV3-2) to TRBJ1-2; 11 nucleotides align to TRBD1. Looked up from germline, CDR1 is LGHDT and CDR2 is YNNKEL (reference sequence). The CDR3 runs to 17 residues. Germline trimming cut 4 bases from V and 0 bases from J; bases unmatched to any gene: 7. CDR3 sequence (DNA): TGTGCCAGCAGCCCGCGGGACAGGGGGAGGGCTAACTATGGCTACACCTTC. Residues: CASSPRDRGRANYGYTF.

The rearrangement links TRBV20-1 to TRBJ2-3, with 10 bases fitting TRBD1. This CDR3 contains 19 residues. The germline CDR1 and CDR2 sequences are DFQATT and SNEGSKA (reference sequence). V was pared by 3 bases and J by 5 bases, with 20 bases of the junction left unmatched. The CDR3, as DNA: TGCAGTGCTAGTTCAATTGGTAGGGGACAGGGGATTTTAGAAGATACGCAGTATTTT. This codes for CSASSIGRGQGILEDTQYF.

The chain joins TRBV5-1 to TRBJ1-1; D unclear. Germline lookup yields CDR1 SGHRS and CDR2 YFSETQ. CDR3 length equals 14 residues. Trimming removed 1 base at V and 1 base at J, with 8 bases between. The CDR3, as DNA: TGCGCCAGCAGCTTGCGAGCGGGGAACACTGAAGCTTTCTTT. It is translated as CASSLRAGNTEAFF. The full variable domain, its missing parts supplied by reference TRBV5-1 and TRBJ1-1, is KAGVTQTPRYLIKTRGQQVTLSCSPISGHRSVSWYQQTPGQGLQFLFEYFSETQRNKGNFPGRFSGRQFSNSRSEMNVSTLELGDSALYLCASSLRAGNTEAFFGQGTRLTVV.

The chain links TRBV6-5 to TRBJ2-2; TRBD1 might be the D (6 bases). CDR3 length: 15 amino acids. Deletions cut 6 bases from V and 2 bases from J, with 13 bases between. Germline assignment: CDR1 MNHEY and CDR2 SVGAGI. The chain's CDR3 is CASSDGTYNTGELFF. In nucleotides, the CDR3 is TGTGCCAGCAGCGACGGGACATATAACACCGGGGAGCTGTTTTTT.

A note on this clone: At the DNA level, this CDR3 is encoded by other sequences in the same sample as well. The J gene is TRBJ1-2, the V gene TRBV18; 7 positions match TRBD1. This CDR3 has 11 residues. CDR1 is KGHSH, CDR2 LQKENI, per germline. V lost 5 bases to trimming and J lost 6 bases; unmatched junction nucleotides: 0. The CDR3 region is CASSTGDGYTF. Written as DNA, the CDR3 is TGTGCCAGCTCAACAGGGGATGGCTACACCTTC. Looking up the rest from reference TRBV18 and TRBJ1-2 gives the full variable domain: NAGVMQNPRHLVRRRGQEARLRCSPMKGHSHVYWYRQLPEEGLKFMVYLQKENIIDESGMPKERFSAEFPKEGPSILRIQQVVRGDSAAYFCASSTGDGYTFGSGTRLTVV.

The chain employs TRBV19 and TRBJ2-5, with D hard to call. The CDR3 consists of 14 residues. Trimming left V 3 bases short and J 1 base short, with 9 bases between. Germline values: CDR1 LNHDA, CDR2 SQIVND (reference sequence). CDR3 amino acids: CASSISHVQETQYF. CDR3 coding DNA: TGTGCCAGTAGTATTTCACACGTCCAAGAGACCCAGTACTTC.

The rearrangement links TRBV5-6 to TRBJ2-6, with D possibly TRBD1 on 5 matching bases. V was pared by 1 base and J by 0 bases, with 14 bases between. The germline gives CDR1 SGHDT, CDR2 YYEEEE. This CDR3 is 18 amino acids long. CDR3 in amino acids: CASSLRYRRSSGANVLTF. The CDR3 region has the DNA TGTGCCAGCAGCTTGCGGTACAGGAGAAGCTCTGGGGCCAACGTCCTGACTTTC.

The CDR3 loop reads CSVDQTGLARGYTF. The CDR3 DNA reads TGCAGCGTTGACCAGACAGGGTTGGCTAGGGGCTACACCTTC. The V call is TRBV29-1, the J call TRBJ1-2; 7 bases map to TRBD1. From germline, CDR1 is SQVTM and CDR2 ANQGSEA. This CDR3 region has 14 residues. The J segment lost 8 bases and the V segment lost 3 bases, leaving 12 bases of the junction unmatched.

The CDR3 spells CASSLNVRDSSTDTQYF. Here the CDR3 DNA reads TGTGCCAGCAGTTTAAATGTCCGGGACAGTAGCACAGATACGCAGTATTTT. The chain recombines TRBV28 with TRBJ2-3, with 7 bases identical to TRBD1. V was clipped by 2 bases and J by 0 bases; unmatched bases: 8. Germline CDR1 is MDHEN and CDR2 is SYDVKM. The CDR3 runs 17 residues.

The table lists this clone with a few counts. The chain couples TRBV19 to TRBJ1-2; D is ambiguous. Looked up from germline, CDR1 is LNHDA and CDR2 is SQIVND (reference sequence). The CDR3 spans 16 residues. V was clipped by 5 bases and J by 1 base, with 17 bases between them. The CDR3 protein is CASSGRVGWNNYGYTF. The CDR3 DNA reads as TGTGCCAGTAGTGGGAGGGTAGGGTGGAATAACTATGGCTACACCTTC.

The chain couples TRBV28 to TRBJ2-7; 7 bases fit TRBD1. Germline V gene sequence: CDR1 MDHEN, CDR2 SYDVKM. The CDR3 length is 14 residues. The junction had 8 bases not matched to a gene; V was cut back by 6 bases and J by 3 bases. The CDR3 DNA follows: TGTGCCAGCAGCCTTACAGGGGTTTTCTACGAGCAGTACTTC. Amino acids: CASSLTGVFYEQYF.

J is TRBJ1-1 and V is TRBV18, with no clear D. Trimming cost V 4 bases and J 7 bases, with 19 bases left between them. The CDR3 consists of 15 residues. Germline lookup yields CDR1 KGHSH and CDR2 LQKENI. CDR3 loop: CASSLVGDGGNEAFF. CDR3 nucleotide sequence: TGTGCCAGCTCACTGGTCGGGGATGGCGGGAATGAAGCTTTCTTT.

The chain couples TRBV27 to TRBJ1-4; 8 positions match TRBD1. CDR1 is MNHEY, CDR2 SMNVEV, per germline (reference sequence). J lost 7 bases, V lost 1 base, and 2 bases had no gene match. The CDR3 loop spans 14 amino acids. The DNA for the CDR3 is TGTGCCAGCAGTTTATTAGGGACAGGTGAAAAACTGTTTTTT. Amino acids: CASSLLGTGEKLFF.

This clone showed up just a few times. The gene calls are TRBV11-2 and TRBJ2-7; D may be TRBD1 (6 bases). The length of the CDR3 is 14 residues. In germline, CDR1 is SGHAT, CDR2 FQNNGV. Trimming removed 6 bases from V and 0 bases from J, with 12 bases in between. CDR3 region: CASSSRQVSYEQYF. As DNA, the CDR3 is TGTGCCAGCAGTTCGAGACAGGTCTCCTACGAGCAGTACTTC.

The rearrangement joins TRBV4-1 to TRBJ1-2; D perhaps matches TRBD1 (5 bases). Germline V gives CDR1 MGHRA, CDR2 YSYEKL. V lost 0 bases to trimming and J lost 13 bases, with 18 bases between them. CDR3 length equals 14 residues. In nucleotides, the CDR3 is TGCGCCAGCAGCCAAGAGGGGCAGCCTCACATTACCACCTTC. The encoded protein is CASSQEGQPHITTF.

The rearrangement joins TRBV5-1 to TRBJ1-2; TRBD1 matches 8 bases. The CDR3 consists of 13 residues. With 5 bases clipped from V and 6 bases from J, the junction kept 6 bases outside the gene matches. Germline values: CDR1 SGHRS, CDR2 YFSETQ. CDR3 sequence (DNA): TGCGCCAGCAGTCGACAGGGGACTGATGGCTACACCTTC. Translation: CASSRQGTDGYTF. Complete variable domain (other parts from reference TRBV5-1 and TRBJ1-2): KAGVTQTPRYLIKTRGQQVTLSCSPISGHRSVSWYQQTPGQGLQFLFEYFSETQRNKGNFPGRFSGRQFSNSRSEMNVSTLELGDSALYLCASSRQGTDGYTFGSGTRLTVV.

The chain is built from TRBV4-1 and TRBJ2-1; TRBD2 matches at 9 bases. Germline V CDR1 and CDR2: MGHRA, YSYEKL. V lost 2 bases to trimming and J lost 3 bases; unmatched junction nucleotides: 5. The CDR3 is 16 amino acids. This chain's CDR3 is CASSQSKTSGYNEQFF. Written as DNA, the CDR3 is TGCGCCAGCAGCCAATCGAAGACTAGCGGCTACAATGAGCAGTTCTTC.

This clone was observed a single time. V and J are TRBV28 and TRBJ1-4; 8 bases line up with TRBD1. The CDR3 covers 14 residues. The germline V gene has CDR1 MDHEN and CDR2 SYDVKM. V shed 3 bases and J 7 bases; nucleotides not matched to a gene: 4. The CDR3 reads CASSLTGASEKLFF. CDR3 coding DNA: TGTGCCAGCAGTTTGACAGGGGCGAGTGAAAAACTGTTTTTT.

The chain employs TRBV30 and TRBJ1-2; D is unclear. V lost 2 bases and J 6 bases, leaving 13 bases between the germline ends. Germline loops: CDR1 GTSNPN, CDR2 SVGIG (reference sequence). This CDR3 contains 13 residues. The CDR3 region is CAWSSSQRNGYTF. The CDR3 nucleotides read TGTGCCTGGAGTTCCAGCCAGAGGAATGGCTACACCTTC.